What follows are 13 T cell receptor beta chains derived from one specimen sequenced in a study of PD-1 blockade in classical Hodgkin lymphoma. Profiling relied on immunoSEQ multiplex PCR, and the TCRdb table lists in-frame clones only, not all of them. The table records 98,000 or so clones, about nine tenths of them present only once. Each patient experienced a relapse that followed autologous stem cell transplantation, and brentuximab vedotin exposure varied. Sequencing used peripheral blood mononuclear cells (PBMCs), obtained before the second cycle of nivolumab. Receptors originate from a human donor with classical Hodgkin lymphoma.

The CDR3 spells CASSSTGGEAQPQHF. Written as DNA, the CDR3 is TGCGCCAGCAGCTCGACAGGGGGGGAAGCTCAGCCCCAGCATTTT. The V gene is TRBV5-1, the J gene TRBJ1-5, with 9 bases matching TRBD1. The CDR3 spans 15 residues. Germline lookup yields CDR1 SGHRS and CDR2 YFSETQ. V dropped 3 bases and J dropped 6; count of bases not matched to a gene: 7. The variable domain in full, completed from reference TRBV5-1 and TRBJ1-5, reads KAGVTQTPRYLIKTRGQQVTLSCSPISGHRSVSWYQQTPGQGLQFLFEYFSETQRNKGNFPGRFSGRQFSNSRSEMNVSTLELGDSALYLCASSSTGGEAQPQHFGDGTRLSIL.

The V and J genes are TRBV7-2 and TRBJ2-3; 8 bases fit TRBD1. The V gene's germline CDR1 is SGHTA and CDR2 FQGNSA. The CDR3 extends over 15 amino acids. Losses at the gene ends were 4 bases for V and 3 bases for J; bases not matched to a gene: 6. The CDR3 region is CASSSRTGRTDTQYF. The DNA for the CDR3 is TGTGCCAGCAGCTCCCGGACAGGGCGGACAGATACGCAGTATTTT.

The V call is TRBV18, the J call TRBJ1-1; D perhaps matches TRBD1 (5 bases). From germline, CDR1 is KGHSH and CDR2 LQKENI. V was trimmed by 1 base and J by 0 bases, leaving 9 bases between them. This CDR3 comprises 15 residues. The CDR3, as DNA: TGTGCCAGCTCACCACAAGGGGCCTTGAACACTGAAGCTTTCTTT. It codes for CASSPQGALNTEAFF.

The chain employs TRBV27 and TRBJ1-5; no clear D gene. Germline CDR1 MNHEY, CDR2 SMNVEV (reference sequence). V was clipped by 4 bases and J by 2 bases, with 12 bases between them. The CDR3 runs 15 residues. The CDR3 spells CASSSDGGGNQPQHF. CDR3 bases: TGTGCCAGCAGTTCCGACGGTGGAGGCAATCAGCCCCAGCATTTT.

The V and J genes are TRBV19 and TRBJ2-3; 8 positions agree with TRBD1. The V and J ends lost 5 bases and 2 bases, in that order; junction bases with no gene match: 9. CDR3 length: 16 amino acids. Germline V gives CDR1 LNHDA, CDR2 SQIVND (reference sequence). This CDR3 is CASSPITGQVTDTQYF. In nucleotides, the CDR3 is TGTGCCAGTAGTCCGATCACGGGACAGGTCACAGATACGCAGTATTTT.

There are a few counts of this clone. The chain recombines TRBV28 with TRBJ1-5, with D possibly being TRBD1 (5 bases). V lost 7 bases and J lost 7, with 14 bases in between. The CDR3 is 13 residues long. From germline, CDR1 is MDHEN and CDR2 SYDVKM. The CDR3 DNA reads as TGTGCCAGCAACTCGAGGTCAGGGCAGCCCCAGCATTTT. As protein: CASNSRSGQPQHF.

The chain has TRBV18 and TRBJ1-2, with 7 bases lining up with TRBD1. Germline loops: CDR1 KGHSH, CDR2 LQKENI. The V and J ends lost 3 bases and 4 bases, in that order; junction bases with no gene match: 8. The CDR3 runs 15 residues. CDR3 protein: CASSPTGTEVYGYTF. CDR3 sequence (DNA): TGTGCCAGCTCACCCACCGGGACAGAAGTCTATGGCTACACCTTC.

The chain couples TRBV10-3 to TRBJ1-1; tentative D call: TRBD1 (6 bases). V dropped 7 bases and J dropped 1 base, with 19 bases sitting between them. This CDR3 contains 16 residues. The V gene's germline CDR1 is ENHRY and CDR2 SYGVKD. CDR3 nucleotides: TGTGCCATCACCCCGGGTGGGGGCCAAGCGAACACTGAAGCTTTCTTT. The encoded protein is CAITPGGGQANTEAFF.

The V call is TRBV7-6, the J call TRBJ1-2, with D unresolved. CDR1 is SGHVS and CDR2 is FNYEAQ in the germline V gene. The V end lost 4 bases, the J end lost 2 bases, and 14 bases lay between the germline ends. This CDR3 is built from 15 residues. The DNA of the CDR3 is TGTGCCAGCAGCTCCTTCAGGAGTAGCAACTATGGCTACACCTTC. The encoded protein is CASSSFRSSNYGYTF. The variable domain in full, completed from reference TRBV7-6 and TRBJ1-2, reads GAGVSQSPRYKVTKRGQDVALRCDPISGHVSLYWYRQALGQGPEFLTYFNYEAQQDKSGLPNDRFSAERPEGSISTLTIQRTEQRDSAMYRCASSSFRSSNYGYTFGSGTRLTVV.

This clone was observed a single time. The chain recombines TRBV7-9 with TRBJ1-1, with D perhaps matching TRBD1 (5 bases). V dropped 2 bases and J dropped 1 base, with 8 bases sitting between them. From germline, CDR1 is SEHNR and CDR2 FQNEAQ (reference sequence). This CDR3 region has 14 residues. The CDR3 DNA sequence: TGTGCCAGCAGCTTAAGGGGCTCGAACACTGAAGCTTTCTTT. This encodes CASSLRGSNTEAFF.

Comment on this clone: The same CDR3 is also encoded by other DNA sequences in this sample. The V call is TRBV6-6, the J call TRBJ1-1; a possible D gene is TRBD1 (5 bases). The CDR3 is 13 residues long. Germline CDR1 MNHNY, CDR2 SVGAGI (reference sequence). The V gene lost 2 bases and the J gene lost 1 base, with 5 bases spanning the gap. In nucleotides, the CDR3 is TGTGCCAGCAGTTACGGACAGAACACTGAAGCTTTCTTT. Translating it yields CASSYGQNTEAFF.

This chain uses TRBV5-1 with TRBJ2-2, with 8 bases aligning to TRBD1. V lost 0 bases, J lost 6 bases, and 10 bases stayed unmatched. The CDR3 loop spans 17 amino acids. Per the germline V gene, CDR1 is SGHRS and CDR2 is YFSETQ. CDR3 loop: CASSLVAQGAYPGELFF. CDR3 in DNA: TGCGCCAGCAGCTTGGTAGCGCAGGGGGCATATCCCGGGGAGCTGTTTTTT.

The chain employs TRBV18 and TRBJ2-1; possibly TRBD2 for D (6 bases). Trimming took 4 bases from V and 8 from J, leaving 15 bases between them. The CDR3 runs 14 residues. Per the germline V gene, CDR1 is KGHSH and CDR2 is LQKENI. Here the CDR3 reads CASSLRLEADEQFF. For the CDR3, the DNA is TGTGCCAGCTCACTTAGACTAGAGGCCGATGAGCAGTTCTTC. The whole variable domain, remainder taken from reference TRBV18 and TRBJ2-1, is NAGVMQNPRHLVRRRGQEARLRCSPMKGHSHVYWYRQLPEEGLKFMVYLQKENIIDESGMPKERFSAEFPKEGPSILRIQQVVRGDSAAYFCASSLRLEADEQFFGPGTRLTVL.